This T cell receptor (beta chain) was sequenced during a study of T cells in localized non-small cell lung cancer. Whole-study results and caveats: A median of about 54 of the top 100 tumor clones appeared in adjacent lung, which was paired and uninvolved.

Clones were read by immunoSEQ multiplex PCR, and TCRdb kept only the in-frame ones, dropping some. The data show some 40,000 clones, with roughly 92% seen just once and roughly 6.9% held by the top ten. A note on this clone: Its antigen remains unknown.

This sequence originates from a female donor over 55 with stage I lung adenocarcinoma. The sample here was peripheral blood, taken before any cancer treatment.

DNA of the CDR3: TGCGCCAGCAGCTGGGGGGACAGGCCCTCTGGAAACACCATATATTTT. The encoded protein is CASSWGDRPSGNTIYF. The chain links TRBV5-1 to TRBJ1-3; 8 bases line up with TRBD1. The V gene's germline CDR1 is SGHRS and CDR2 YFSETQ. Trimming at V came to 3 bases and at J to 0 bases, leaving 5 bases not matched to a gene. The CDR3 loop spans 16 amino acids.